This TCR beta chain was obtained from a study of spatial heterogeneity in lung cancer. Regarding the study as a whole: Follow-up blood showed ubiquitous expanded tumor TCRs less than blood at resection did.

TCR cDNA molecules each carried a unique molecular identifier. MiXCR, run by TCRdb on the 5' RACE reads, gives a single entry per CDR3 protein. This repertoire shows 9,500 to 15,000 distinct CDR3 sequences, roughly an eighth found once; its top ten account for about 2.4%. The germline V gene encodes CDR1 SQVTM and CDR2 ANQGSEA. This CDR3 contains 15 residues. Trimming shortened V by 1 base and J by 8 bases, and 18 bases separated the two germline ends. Time point noted: sample taken at primary tumor resection. Unsorted whole RNA from tumor, nontumor lung or frozen PBMC underwent sequencing. This clonotype is medium-sized by share. Its cognate antigen is unknown.

V is TRBV29-1 and J is TRBJ2-4; perhaps TRBD1 as D (6 bases). The sequencing used PBMCs, collected at surgery. This receptor was identified in a female donor with early-stage non-small cell lung cancer. The CDR3 here is CSVEVPGQGGHIQYF. The CDR3 region has the DNA TGCAGCGTTGAAGTTCCGGGACAAGGGGGACACATTCAGTACTTC.